This entry describes one T cell receptor (beta chain). This entry belongs to a study of blood T cell repertoires in COVID-19. In the study overall: The origin of the acute and convalescent COVID-19 samples was the United States, Italy and Spain. T cells, B-cell-depleted T cells, or PBMCs provided the cDNA or gDNA that served as material.

Trimming left V 4 bases short and J 7 bases short, with 11 bases between. CDR1 is SQVTM, CDR2 ANQGSEA, per germline. This CDR3 contains 12 residues. As handled by the study authors: Amplification of reference gene primers provided the estimated nucleated cell counts. The protocol was immunoSEQ multiplex PCR, while the TCRdb copy is restricted to in-frame clones and leaves out a portion. From that table come the V and J calls and clone size; the DNA was used to work out D and trimming. This sample yields almost 250,000 clones, of which around nine tenths are seen a single time; 1.5% to 2% belongs to the top ten.

The chain joins TRBV29-1 to TRBJ1-5; a weak D match, TRBD1 (5 bases). The source is a woman aged 55-69 years who had recovered from COVID-19. Material: peripheral blood. The CDR3 DNA sequence: TGCAGCGTTGGGACACGCGGCCAGCCCCAGCATTTT. Protein sequence: CSVGTRGQPQHF.